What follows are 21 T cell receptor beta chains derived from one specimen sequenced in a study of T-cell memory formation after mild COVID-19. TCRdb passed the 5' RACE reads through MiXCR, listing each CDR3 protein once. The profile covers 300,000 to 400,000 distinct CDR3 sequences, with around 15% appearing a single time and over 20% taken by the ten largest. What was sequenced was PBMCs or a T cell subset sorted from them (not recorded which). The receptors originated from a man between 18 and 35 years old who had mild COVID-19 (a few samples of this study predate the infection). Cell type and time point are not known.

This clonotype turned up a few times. The CDR3 bases are TGTGCCAGCAGGCGGGGAGCTTTTTTGGGCTACACCTTC. Translation: CASRRGAFLGYTF. The V gene is TRBV28, the J gene TRBJ1-2, with D uncertain. V lost 6 bases, J lost 8 bases, and 16 bases lay in between. Germline V gene lookup returns CDR1 MDHEN and CDR2 SYDVKM. The CDR3 spans 13 residues.

Written as DNA, the CDR3 is TGCAGTGCTAGAGGGCCGCAAGAGACCCAGTACTTC. Its protein is CSARGPQETQYF. This chain connects TRBV20-1 to TRBJ2-5; no reliable D call. The CDR3 covers 12 residues. V dropped 1 base and J dropped 2 bases, with 5 bases sitting between them. Germline assignment: CDR1 DFQATT and CDR2 SNEGSKA (reference sequence).

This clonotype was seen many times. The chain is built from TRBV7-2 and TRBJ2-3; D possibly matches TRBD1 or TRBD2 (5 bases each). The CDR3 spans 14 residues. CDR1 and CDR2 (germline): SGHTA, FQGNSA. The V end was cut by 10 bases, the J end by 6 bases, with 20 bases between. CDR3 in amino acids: CATDSGIAFDTQYF. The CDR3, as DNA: TGTGCCACCGACTCAGGGATAGCGTTTGATACGCAGTATTTT.

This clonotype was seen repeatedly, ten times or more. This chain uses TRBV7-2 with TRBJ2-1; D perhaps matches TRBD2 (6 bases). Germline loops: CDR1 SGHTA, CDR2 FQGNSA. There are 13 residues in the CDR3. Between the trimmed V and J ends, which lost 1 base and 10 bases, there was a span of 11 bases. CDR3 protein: CASSLDLEGEQFF. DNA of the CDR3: TGTGCCAGCAGCTTAGACCTGGAGGGGGAGCAGTTCTTC.

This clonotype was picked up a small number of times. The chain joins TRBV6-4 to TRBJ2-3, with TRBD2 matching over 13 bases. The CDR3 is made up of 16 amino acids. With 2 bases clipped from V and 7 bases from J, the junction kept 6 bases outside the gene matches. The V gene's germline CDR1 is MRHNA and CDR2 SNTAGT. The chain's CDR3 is CASSDPGLAGRNTQYF. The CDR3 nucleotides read TGTGCCAGCAGTGACCCGGGACTAGCGGGGCGAAATACGCAGTATTTT.

CDR3 loop: CASSMRGGGNQPQHF. Here the CDR3 DNA reads TGTGCCAGTAGTATGAGGGGTGGTGGCAATCAGCCCCAGCATTTT. This sequence joins TRBV19 and TRBJ1-5; D is perhaps TRBD1 (5 bases). V gave up 3 bases and J gave up 2 bases, with 11 bases separating them. Germline lookup yields CDR1 LNHDA and CDR2 SQIVND (reference sequence). The CDR3 sequence is 15 residues long.

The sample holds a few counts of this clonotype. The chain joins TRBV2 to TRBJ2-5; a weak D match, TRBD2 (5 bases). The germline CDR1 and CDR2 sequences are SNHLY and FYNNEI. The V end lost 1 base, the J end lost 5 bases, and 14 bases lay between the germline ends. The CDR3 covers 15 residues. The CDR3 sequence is CASSEGTVEAETQYF. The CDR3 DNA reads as TGTGCCAGCAGTGAAGGGACCGTGGAGGCCGAGACCCAGTACTTC.

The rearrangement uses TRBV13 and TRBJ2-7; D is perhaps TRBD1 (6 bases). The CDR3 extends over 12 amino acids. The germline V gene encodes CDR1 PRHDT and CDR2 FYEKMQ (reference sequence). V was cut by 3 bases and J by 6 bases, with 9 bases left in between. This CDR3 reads CASSFTRGEQYF. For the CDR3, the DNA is TGTGCCAGCAGCTTTACCAGGGGCGAGCAGTACTTC.

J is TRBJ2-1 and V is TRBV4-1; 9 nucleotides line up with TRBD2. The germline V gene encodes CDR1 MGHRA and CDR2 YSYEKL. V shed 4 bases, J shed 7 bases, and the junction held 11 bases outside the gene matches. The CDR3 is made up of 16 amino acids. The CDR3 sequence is CASSLSRGGPQNEQFF. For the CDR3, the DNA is TGCGCCAGCAGCCTCTCGCGGGGGGGGCCTCAGAATGAGCAGTTCTTC.

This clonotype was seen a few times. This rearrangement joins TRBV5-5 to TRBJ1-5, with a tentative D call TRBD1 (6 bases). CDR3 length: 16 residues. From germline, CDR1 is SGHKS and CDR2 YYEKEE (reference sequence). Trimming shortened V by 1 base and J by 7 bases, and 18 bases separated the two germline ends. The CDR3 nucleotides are TGTGCCAGCAGCTTGTATGGGGGGCGAACTGTGCAGCCCCAGCATTTT. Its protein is CASSLYGGRTVQPQHF.

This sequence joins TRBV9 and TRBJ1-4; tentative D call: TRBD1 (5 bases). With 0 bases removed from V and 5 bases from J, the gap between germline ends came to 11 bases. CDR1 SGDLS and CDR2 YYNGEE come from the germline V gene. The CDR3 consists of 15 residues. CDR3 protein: CASSVGPGANEKLFF. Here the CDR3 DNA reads TGTGCCAGCAGCGTAGGTCCCGGGGCGAATGAAAAACTGTTTTTT. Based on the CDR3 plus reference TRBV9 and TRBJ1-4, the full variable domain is DSGVTQTPKHLITATGQRVTLRCSPRSGDLSVYWYQQSLDQGLQFLIQYYNGEERAKGNILERFSAQQFPDLHSELNLSSLELGDSALYFCASSVGPGANEKLFFGSGTQLSVL.

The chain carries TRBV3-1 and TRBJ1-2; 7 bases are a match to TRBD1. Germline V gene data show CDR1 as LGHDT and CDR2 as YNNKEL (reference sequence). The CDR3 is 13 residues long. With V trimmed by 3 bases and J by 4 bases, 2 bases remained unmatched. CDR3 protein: CASSQTGPYGYTF. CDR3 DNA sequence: TGTGCCAGCAGCCAGACAGGGCCCTATGGCTACACCTTC.

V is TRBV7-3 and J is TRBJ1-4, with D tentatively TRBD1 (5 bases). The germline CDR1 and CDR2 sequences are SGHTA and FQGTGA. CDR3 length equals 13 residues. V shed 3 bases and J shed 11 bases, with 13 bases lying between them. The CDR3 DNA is TGTGCCAGCAGCTTCCGGAGGGGCGGGAAACTGTTTTTT. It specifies CASSFRRGGKLFF.

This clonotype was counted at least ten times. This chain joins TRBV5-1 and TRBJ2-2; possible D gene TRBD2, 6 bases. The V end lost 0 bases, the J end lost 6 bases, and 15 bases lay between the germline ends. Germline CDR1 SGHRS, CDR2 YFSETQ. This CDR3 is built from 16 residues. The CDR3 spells CASSLAADGGPGELFF. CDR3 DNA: TGCGCCAGCAGCTTGGCTGCGGACGGAGGGCCCGGGGAGCTGTTTTTT. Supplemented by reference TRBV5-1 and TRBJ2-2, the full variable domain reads KAGVTQTPRYLIKTRGQQVTLSCSPISGHRSVSWYQQTPGQGLQFLFEYFSETQRNKGNFPGRFSGRQFSNSRSEMNVSTLELGDSALYLCASSLAADGGPGELFFGEGSRLTVL.

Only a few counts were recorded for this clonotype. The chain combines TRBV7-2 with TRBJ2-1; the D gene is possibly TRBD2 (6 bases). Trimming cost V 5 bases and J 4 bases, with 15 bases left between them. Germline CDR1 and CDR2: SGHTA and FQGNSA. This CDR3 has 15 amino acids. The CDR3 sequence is CASSRRAYPYNEQFF. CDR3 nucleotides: TGTGCCAGCAGCCGGAGGGCATATCCGTACAATGAGCAGTTCTTC.

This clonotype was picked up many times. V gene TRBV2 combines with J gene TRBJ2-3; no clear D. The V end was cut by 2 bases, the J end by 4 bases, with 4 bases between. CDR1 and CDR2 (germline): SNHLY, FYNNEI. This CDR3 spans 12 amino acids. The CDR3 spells CASSETPDTQYF. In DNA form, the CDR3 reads TGTGCCAGCAGTGAAACTCCAGATACGCAGTATTTT.

The DNA for the CDR3 is TGCAGTGCCGTGGGGTACGAAAAACTGTTTTTT. Its translation: CSAVGYEKLFF. This chain joins TRBV20-1 and TRBJ1-4; D unresolved. The CDR3 has 11 amino acids. Trimming cost V 6 bases and J 8 bases, with 10 bases left between them. Per germline, CDR1 DFQATT and CDR2 SNEGSKA (reference sequence).

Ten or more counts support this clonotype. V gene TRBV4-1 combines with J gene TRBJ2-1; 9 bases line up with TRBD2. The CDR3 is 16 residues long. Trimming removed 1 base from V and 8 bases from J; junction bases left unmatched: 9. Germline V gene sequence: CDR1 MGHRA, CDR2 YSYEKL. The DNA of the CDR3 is TGCGCCAGCAGCCAAGTGGTGGCGGGGGGGCCCTATGAGCAGTTCTTC. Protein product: CASSQVVAGGPYEQFF.

This chain's CDR3 is CASSPLTGSYEQYV. The CDR3 DNA reads as TGTGCCAGCAGTCCCTTGACAGGGTCATACGAGCAGTACGTC. J is TRBJ2-7 and V is TRBV6-5; 7 nucleotides agree with TRBD1. The germline V gene encodes CDR1 MNHEY and CDR2 SVGAGI. The CDR3 runs to 14 residues. V lost 5 bases, J lost 4 bases, and 8 bases stayed unmatched.

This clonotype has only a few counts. CDR3 DNA: TGTGCCAGCAGCTCACAAGGGCTAGCGGGGGGCCAAGAGACCCAGTACTTC. Protein sequence: CASSSQGLAGGQETQYF. The V and J genes are TRBV5-4 and TRBJ2-5; 11 bases line up with TRBD2. The V and J ends lost 3 bases and 1 base, in that order; junction bases with no gene match: 8. This CDR3 contains 17 residues. CDR1 and CDR2 from the germline V gene are SGHNT and YYREEE (reference sequence).

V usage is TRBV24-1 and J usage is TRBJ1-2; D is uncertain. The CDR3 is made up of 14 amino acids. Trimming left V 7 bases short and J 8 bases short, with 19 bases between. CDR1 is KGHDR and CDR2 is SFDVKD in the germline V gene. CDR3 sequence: CATSIGPYYAGYTF. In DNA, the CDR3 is TGTGCCACCAGCATCGGACCCTACTATGCCGGCTACACCTTC.